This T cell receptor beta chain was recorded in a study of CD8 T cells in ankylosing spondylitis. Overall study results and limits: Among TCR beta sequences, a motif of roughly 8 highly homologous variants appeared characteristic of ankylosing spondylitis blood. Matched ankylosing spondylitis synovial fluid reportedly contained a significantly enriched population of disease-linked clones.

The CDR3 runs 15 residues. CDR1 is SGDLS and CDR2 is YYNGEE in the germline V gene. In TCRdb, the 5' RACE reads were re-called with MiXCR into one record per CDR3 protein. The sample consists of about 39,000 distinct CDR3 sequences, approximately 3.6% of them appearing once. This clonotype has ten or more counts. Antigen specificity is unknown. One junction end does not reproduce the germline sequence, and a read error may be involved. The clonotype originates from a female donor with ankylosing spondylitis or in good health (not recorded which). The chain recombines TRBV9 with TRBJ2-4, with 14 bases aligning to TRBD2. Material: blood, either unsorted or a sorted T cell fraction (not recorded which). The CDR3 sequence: CASRSGGTSGGPPTF. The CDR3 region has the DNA TGTGCCAGCAGGTCAGGGGGGACTAGCGGGGGCCCACCAACCTTC.